What follows describes a single T cell receptor beta chain. Its antigen is unknown. The ends lost 0 bases at V and 4 bases at J; junction bases unmatched: 4. Germline CDR1 is SGHAT and CDR2 is FQDESV (reference sequence). The CDR3 runs 15 residues. Although they were nominally healthy when sampled, donors likely had unrecorded immune exposures. This sample was taken from a study of cytomegalovirus exposure and HLA in healthy donors. Primers: 60 Vbeta forward and 13 Jbeta reverse. Generated by immunoSEQ multiplex PCR, the TCRdb table keeps only in-frame clones and is missing some. The sample holds 75,000 to 95,000 clones. General observations from the study: The listing of 150 to 200 TCR beta chains classed them as cytomegalovirus-associated. The presence/absence work took it that sequencing depth was about the same across donors. The number of N-insertions in an Asian-associated ancestry cluster was reportedly below the approximately 690-donor mean in a later analysis.

This sequence originates from a girl under 18 in good health and CMV-seropositive. The J gene is TRBJ2-7, the V gene TRBV11-1, with 9 bases fitting TRBD1. Sequencing was carried out using PBMCs. The CDR3 protein is CASSLALGQGYEQYV. The DNA for the CDR3 is TGTGCCAGCAGCTTAGCGCTGGGACAGGGTTACGAGCAGTACGTC.